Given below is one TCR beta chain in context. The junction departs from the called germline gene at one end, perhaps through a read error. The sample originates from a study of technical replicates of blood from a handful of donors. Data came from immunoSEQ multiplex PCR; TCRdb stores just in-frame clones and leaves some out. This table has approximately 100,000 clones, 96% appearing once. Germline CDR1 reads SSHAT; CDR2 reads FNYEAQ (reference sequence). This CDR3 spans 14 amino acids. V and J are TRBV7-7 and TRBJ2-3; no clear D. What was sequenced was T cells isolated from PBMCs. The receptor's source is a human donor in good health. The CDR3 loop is CASSLDGSTDTQYF. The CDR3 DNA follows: TGTGCTAGCAGCTTAGACGGTAGCACAGATACGCAGTATTTT.